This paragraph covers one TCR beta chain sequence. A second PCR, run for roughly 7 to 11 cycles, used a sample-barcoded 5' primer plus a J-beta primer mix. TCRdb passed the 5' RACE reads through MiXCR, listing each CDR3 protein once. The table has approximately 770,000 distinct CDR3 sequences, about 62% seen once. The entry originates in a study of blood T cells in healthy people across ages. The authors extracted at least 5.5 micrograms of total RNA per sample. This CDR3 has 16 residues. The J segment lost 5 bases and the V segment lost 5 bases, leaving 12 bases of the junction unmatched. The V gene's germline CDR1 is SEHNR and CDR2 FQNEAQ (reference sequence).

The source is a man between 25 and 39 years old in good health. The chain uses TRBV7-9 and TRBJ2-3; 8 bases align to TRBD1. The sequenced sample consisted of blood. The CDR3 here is CASSLATGEVGDTQYF. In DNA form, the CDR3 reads TGTGCCAGCAGCCTCGCGACAGGGGAGGTGGGAGATACGCAGTATTTT.